Sequencing of this TCR beta chain was carried out in a study of CD4 T cells in relation to SARS-CoV-2 and coronaviruses. Unexposed donor CD4+ T cells date from about 2011-2018, before the COVID-19 pandemic. CD4+ T cells were isolated from the cells after roughly 11 days of culture. TCRdb keeps only in-frame clones here, not all; method: immunoSEQ multiplex PCR. The sample holds 15,000 to 20,000 clones, roughly 80% seen once. Trimming took 5 bases from V and 3 from J, leaving 8 bases between them. The CDR3 totals 13 residues. Looked up from germline, CDR1 is LNHDA and CDR2 is SQIVND (reference sequence). A remark on this clone: Its target is not known.

The TCR sequence derives from a human donor in good health. Sequencing input: CD4+ T cells from PBMCs, cultured in vitro. The chain combines TRBV19 with TRBJ2-1; D is ambiguous. The CDR3 loop is CASSFTDYNEQFF. For the CDR3, the DNA is TGTGCCAGTAGTTTCACGGACTACAATGAGCAGTTCTTC.